This entry describes one T cell receptor beta chain. A read error is possible here, since a much larger clone lies one base away. This sample was included in a study of blood T cells in healthy people across ages. Looked up from germline, CDR1 is MDHEN and CDR2 is SYDVKM. This CDR3 region has 15 residues. V lost 3 bases and J lost 8, with 18 bases in between. In terms of origin and age, donors were healthy Caucasian individuals from Russia aged roughly 6 to 95. PCR was performed a second time for about 7 to 11 cycles using a sample-barcoded 5' primer and a J-beta primer mix. Each CDR3 protein is one row after TCRdb ran MiXCR on the 5' RACE reads. Of 600,000 or so distinct CDR3 sequences in the sample, about 30% were seen once.

The origin of this receptor is a woman aged 80 or over in good health. The rearrangement joins TRBV28 to TRBJ2-3; TRBD1 might be the D (6 bases). Sequences were obtained from blood. The CDR3 DNA follows: TGTGCCAGCAGTTTTACCGACTGGGGGCTTGGTACGCAGTATTTT. Protein sequence: CASSFTDWGLGTQYF.